This T cell receptor beta chain originates from a study of T cells expressing NK-cell markers. The wider study: Obtained from sorted CD3+CD56+NKG2C+, CD3+CD56+NKG2C- and CD3+CD56-NKG2C+ T cells were the TCR beta repertoires. The study sequenced eight donors, seven HCMV-seropositive and one seronegative. Broader study findings: Certain NKG2C+ T cell clones were expanded, and their HCMV specificity remained unclear.

As regards this clonotype: Its antigen is not known.

This CDR3 is built from 15 residues. Germline-derived CDR1 and CDR2 are LGHDT and YNNKEL (reference sequence). Reprocessing the 5' RACE reads, TCRdb reports a single entry for every CDR3 protein and omits DNA. The sample data list some 500,000 distinct CDR3 sequences. Sequenced material: blood T cells: a sorted CD56 or NKG2C T cell subset, CD4+ or CD8+ T cells, or bulk PBMC T cells (not recorded which). The chain joins TRBV3-1 to TRBJ2-7; no DNA is available, so the TRBD2 call from TCRdb remains unchecked. This sequence was found in a woman between 45 and 60 years old in good health. The CDR3 spells CASSQAGGGSYEQYF.